This T cell receptor (beta chain) stems from a study of shared clonotypes between healthy human individuals. The CDR3 is 20 amino acids. Unmatched junction bases numbered 17, after V lost 4 bases and J lost 0 bases. Per the germline V gene, CDR1 is SGHVS and CDR2 is FNYEAQ. In the study's own analysis: ImmunoSEQ yielded junction-only sequences lacking quality scores, so filtering differed. Produced via immunoSEQ multiplex PCR; TCRdb's table is partial and in-frame only. V and J calls and clone size come straight from that table; D and trimming were deduced from the DNA. There are around 700,000 clones in the sample; about two thirds occur only once, and 1.8% lies in the top ten.

The source of this sequence is a woman in her thirties in good health. V gene TRBV7-6 combines with J gene TRBJ1-5; 8 bases align to TRBD1. Sequencing was carried out using memory CD4+ T cells sorted from blood. Subset in this sample: CD45RA-negative fraction. The CDR3 sequence: CASSSKWYSGQGGSNQPQHF. CDR3 DNA: TGTGCCAGCAGCTCTAAGTGGTACTCTGGACAGGGCGGTAGCAATCAGCCCCAGCATTTT.